The 7 T cell receptor beta chains below all came from one sample that was sequenced in a study of blood T cells in healthy people across ages. A second PCR, run for roughly 7 to 12 cycles, used a sample-barcoded 5' primer plus a J-beta primer mix. TCRdb reprocessed the 5' RACE reads via MiXCR and lists one record per CDR3 protein. Of fewer than 750,000 distinct CDR3 sequences listed, roughly half are singletons. Sequenced: blood. All receptors derive from a woman at least 80 years old in good health.

The CDR3 loop reads CASSPGVPGEQYF. The CDR3 DNA reads as TGTGCCAGCTCACCAGGCGTACCGGGAGAGCAGTACTTC. The gene calls are TRBV18 and TRBJ2-7; D perhaps matches TRBD2 (5 bases). CDR3 length equals 13 residues. The V gene's germline CDR1 is KGHSH and CDR2 LQKENI. V dropped 2 bases and J dropped 7 bases, with 12 bases sitting between them.

This clonotype was observed many times. This chain links TRBV14 with TRBJ2-3; D remains unclear. This CDR3 has 19 amino acids. CDR1 is SGHDN, CDR2 FVKESK, per germline. Trimming took 0 bases from V and 3 from J, leaving 22 bases between them. DNA for the CDR3: TGTGCCAGCAGCCAAGAAAGGGCAGACCCTCTGGGAAGGACAGATACGCAGTATTTT. Translated: CASSQERADPLGRTDTQYF.

This clonotype was counted only a few times. The gene calls are TRBV20-1 and TRBJ2-1, with D possibly being TRBD1 (5 bases). Germline V lookup: CDR1 DFQATT, CDR2 SNEGSKA (reference sequence). The CDR3 spans 15 residues. Trimming left V 2 bases short and J 2 bases short, with 13 bases between. The CDR3 nucleotides read TGCAGTGCTAGAAGGACACAAGTACCCTACAATGAGCAGTTCTTC. It specifies CSARRTQVPYNEQFF.

The rearrangement uses TRBV6-5 and TRBJ1-5, with TRBD1 as a possible D gene (5 bases). The CDR3 is 16 amino acids. Germline assignment: CDR1 MNHEY and CDR2 SVGAGI. Deletions cut 5 bases from V and 4 bases from J, with 18 bases between. CDR3 bases: TGTGCCAGCAGTACCGGGAGAACAGGAGGGAATCAGCCCCAGCATTTT. This translates into CASSTGRTGGNQPQHF.

This clonotype was seen many times. The CDR3 sequence: CSARVSSGSRGQYF. As DNA, the CDR3 is TGCAGTGCTAGAGTGTCTAGCGGGAGTCGCGGGCAGTACTTC. The genes are TRBV20-1 and TRBJ2-7, with 10 bases identical to TRBD2. V lost 1 base to trimming and J lost 9 bases; unmatched junction nucleotides: 9. CDR1 is DFQATT and CDR2 is SNEGSKA in the germline V gene (reference sequence). The CDR3 runs 14 residues.

The genes are TRBV29-1 and TRBJ2-7; TRBD2 might be the D (6 bases). CDR1 and CDR2 from the germline V gene are SQVTM and ANQGSEA. The CDR3 consists of 12 residues. Trimming removed 6 bases at V and 2 bases at J, with 11 bases between. CDR3 sequence reads: CSVAERAYEQYF. CDR3 bases: TGCAGCGTAGCCGAGCGGGCCTACGAGCAGTACTTC.

This clonotype has a count of ten or more. This rearrangement joins TRBV12-3 or TRBV12-4 to TRBJ2-3; a weak D match, TRBD2 (5 bases). Trimming took 3 bases from V and 4 from J, leaving 17 bases between them. The CDR3 is 16 amino acids. The CDR3 sequence: CASSFRLPRGPDTQYF. CDR3 sequence (DNA): TGTGCCAGCAGTTTTCGACTACCCCGGGGTCCAGATACGCAGTATTTT.